This TCR beta chain is from a study of shared clonotypes between healthy human individuals. Study-wide background: Donors consisted of two women and a few men between 18 and 49.

Deep-level assay runs were performed. Replicate PCRs run on unsorted PBMC used around 330 ng DNA, which was 30,000 to 35,000 T cell genomes. Assay: immunoSEQ multiplex PCR; the TCRdb copy retains only in-frame clones and omits some. The table has 450,000 to 650,000 clones, around 78% seen once. With unsorted samples, genomic DNA was obtained from around 98 million PBMCs. There are 13 residues in the CDR3. Germline V gene data show CDR1 as SGHAT and CDR2 as FQNNGV. V lost 5 bases to trimming and J lost 2 bases, with 9 bases between them. The TCR sequence derives from a woman between 40 and 55 years old in good health. Some clones in this sample may be carry-over from other donors' samples. Sequenced sample: PBMCs. The chain recombines TRBV11-2 with TRBJ1-2, with D perhaps TRBD1 (6 bases). The CDR3 here is CASSTDRNYGYTF. DNA for the CDR3: TGTGCCAGCAGCACAGACAGGAACTATGGCTACACCTTC.